This T cell receptor (beta chain) is drawn from a study of sequential checkpoint blockade in melanoma. As to treatment: randomized to nivolumab then ipilimumab (arm A) or the reverse (arm B). The ends were cut back, 5 bases at V and 7 bases at J, with 12 bases in the middle. This CDR3 is built from 13 residues. In germline, CDR1 is SGHTA, CDR2 FQGNSA. Only in-frame clones appear in the TCRdb table, and some are missing; sequencing was by immunoSEQ multiplex PCR. The data show 1,500 to 2,000 clones, with around 20% seen just once and around 13% held by the top ten. The V gene is TRBV7-2, the J gene TRBJ2-1, with a tentative D call TRBD1 (8 bases). This TCR came from a human donor with melanoma. The sequences come from tumor tissue (inferred from file names), collected from a patient given nivolumab and ipilimumab in sequence. The chain's CDR3 is CASSPQGGNEQFF. The CDR3 region has the DNA TGTGCCAGCAGCCCACAGGGGGGGAATGAGCAGTTCTTC. Drawing the rest from reference TRBV7-2 and TRBJ2-1, the complete variable domain is GAGVSQSPSNKVTEKGKDVELRCDPISGHTALYWYRQSLGQGLEFLIYFQGNSAPDKSGLPSDRFSAERTGGSVSTLTIQRTQQEDSAVYLCASSPQGGNEQFFGPGTRLTVL.